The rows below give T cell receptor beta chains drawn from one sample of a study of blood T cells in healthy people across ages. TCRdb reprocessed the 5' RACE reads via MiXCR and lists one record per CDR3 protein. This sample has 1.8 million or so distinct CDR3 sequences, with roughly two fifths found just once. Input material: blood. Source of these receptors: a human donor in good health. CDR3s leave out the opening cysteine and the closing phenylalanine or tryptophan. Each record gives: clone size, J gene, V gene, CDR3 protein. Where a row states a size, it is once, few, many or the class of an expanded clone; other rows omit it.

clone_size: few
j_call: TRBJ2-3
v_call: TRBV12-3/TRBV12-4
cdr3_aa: ASSLSGLASTDTQY

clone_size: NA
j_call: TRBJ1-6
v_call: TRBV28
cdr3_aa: ASSLFGVSPLH

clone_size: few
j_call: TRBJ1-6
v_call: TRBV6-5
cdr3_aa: ASGIGAYNSPLH

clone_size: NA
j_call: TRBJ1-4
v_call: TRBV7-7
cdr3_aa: ASSLRGRPNEKLF

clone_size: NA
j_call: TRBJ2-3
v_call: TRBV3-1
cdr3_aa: ASSQGLVLAASSTDTQY

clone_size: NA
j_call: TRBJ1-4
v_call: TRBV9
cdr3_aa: ASRPTGLPGATNEKLF

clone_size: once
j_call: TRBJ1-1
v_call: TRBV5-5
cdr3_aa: AGRPFGVALNTEAF

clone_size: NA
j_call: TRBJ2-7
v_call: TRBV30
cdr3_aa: AWQSRYEQY

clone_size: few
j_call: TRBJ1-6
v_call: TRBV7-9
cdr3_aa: ASSYRGRGNSPLH

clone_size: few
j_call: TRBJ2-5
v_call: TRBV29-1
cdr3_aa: SGGTSGETQY

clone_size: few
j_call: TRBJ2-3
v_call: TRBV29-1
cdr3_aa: SVTTGATGTQY

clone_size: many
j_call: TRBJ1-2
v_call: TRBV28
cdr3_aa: ASSWQGYGYT

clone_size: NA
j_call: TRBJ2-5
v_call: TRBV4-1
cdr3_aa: ASSGVGRGTQY

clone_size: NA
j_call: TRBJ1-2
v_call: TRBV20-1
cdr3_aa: SAIRPGLEGYT

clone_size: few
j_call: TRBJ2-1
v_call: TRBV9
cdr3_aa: ASSVNRDSEQF

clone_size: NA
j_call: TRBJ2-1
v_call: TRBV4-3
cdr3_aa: ASSQFSGGVSQNEQF

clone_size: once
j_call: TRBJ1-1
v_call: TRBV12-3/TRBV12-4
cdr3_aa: ASSWGRGLNTEAF

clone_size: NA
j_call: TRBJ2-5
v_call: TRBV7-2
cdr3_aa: ASSLVVAGGQETQY

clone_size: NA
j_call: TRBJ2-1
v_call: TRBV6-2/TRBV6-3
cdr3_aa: ASSYFASGGTYNEQF

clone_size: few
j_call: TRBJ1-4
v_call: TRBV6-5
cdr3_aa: ASSPRGETNEKLF

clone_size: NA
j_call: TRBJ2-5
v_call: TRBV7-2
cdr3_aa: ASSLAGTGRETQY

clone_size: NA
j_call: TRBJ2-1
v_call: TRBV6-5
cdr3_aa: AGSRNYNEQF

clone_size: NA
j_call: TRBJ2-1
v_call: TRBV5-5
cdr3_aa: ASSFRILAESSYNEQF

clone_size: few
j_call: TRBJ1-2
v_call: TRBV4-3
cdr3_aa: ASSQAPTGGFFGYT

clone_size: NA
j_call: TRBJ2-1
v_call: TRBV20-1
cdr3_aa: SARERSSPRKLSSYNEQF

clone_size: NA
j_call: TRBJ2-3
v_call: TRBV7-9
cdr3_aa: ASSFSGTGVTDTQY

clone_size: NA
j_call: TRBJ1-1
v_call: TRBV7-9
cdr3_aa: ASSFPGTDTEAF

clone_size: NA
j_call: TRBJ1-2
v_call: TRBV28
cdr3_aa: ASSFYRNHGYT

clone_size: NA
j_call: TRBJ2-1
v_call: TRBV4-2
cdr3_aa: ASSQDSGTDDEQF

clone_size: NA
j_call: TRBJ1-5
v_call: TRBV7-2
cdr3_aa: ASSSVPSGVQPQH

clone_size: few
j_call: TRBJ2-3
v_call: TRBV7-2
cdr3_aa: ASSFRGPLDTQY

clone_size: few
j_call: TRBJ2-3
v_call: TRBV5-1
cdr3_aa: ASSPGQGANTDTQY